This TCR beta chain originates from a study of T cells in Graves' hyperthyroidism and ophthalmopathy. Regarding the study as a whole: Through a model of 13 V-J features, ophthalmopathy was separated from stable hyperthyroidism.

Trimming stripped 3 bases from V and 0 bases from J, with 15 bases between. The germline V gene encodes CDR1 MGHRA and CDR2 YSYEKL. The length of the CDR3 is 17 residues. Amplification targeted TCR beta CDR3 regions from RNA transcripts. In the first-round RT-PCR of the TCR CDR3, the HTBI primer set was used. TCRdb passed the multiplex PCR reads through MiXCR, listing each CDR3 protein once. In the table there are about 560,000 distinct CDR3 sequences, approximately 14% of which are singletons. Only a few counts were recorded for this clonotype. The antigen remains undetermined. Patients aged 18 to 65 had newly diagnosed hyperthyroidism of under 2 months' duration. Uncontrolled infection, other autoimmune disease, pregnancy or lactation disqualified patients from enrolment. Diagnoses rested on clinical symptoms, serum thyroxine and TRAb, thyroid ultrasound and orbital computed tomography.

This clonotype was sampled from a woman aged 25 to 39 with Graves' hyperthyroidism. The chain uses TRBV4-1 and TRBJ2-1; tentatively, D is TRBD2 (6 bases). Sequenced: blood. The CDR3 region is CASSHKVIAVSYNEQFF. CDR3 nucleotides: TGCGCCAGCAGCCACAAGGTCATAGCGGTCTCCTACAATGAGCAGTTCTTC.